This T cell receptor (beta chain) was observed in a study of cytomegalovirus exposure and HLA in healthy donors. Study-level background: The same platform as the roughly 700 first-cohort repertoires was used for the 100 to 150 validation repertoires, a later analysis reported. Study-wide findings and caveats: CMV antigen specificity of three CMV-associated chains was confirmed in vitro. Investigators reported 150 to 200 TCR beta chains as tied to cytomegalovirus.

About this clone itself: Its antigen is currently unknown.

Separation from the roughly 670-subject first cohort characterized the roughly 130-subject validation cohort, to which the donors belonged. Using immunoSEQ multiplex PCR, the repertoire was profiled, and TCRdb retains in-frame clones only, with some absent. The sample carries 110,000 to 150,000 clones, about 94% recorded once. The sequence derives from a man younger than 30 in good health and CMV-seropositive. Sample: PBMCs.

The CDR3 DNA reads TGTGCCAGCAGTTTCATTGCGGAGGAGCGCACAGATACGCAGTATTTT. As protein: CASSFIAEERTDTQYF. This rearrangement joins TRBV27 to TRBJ2-3; a weak D match, TRBD2 (5 bases). Germline V CDR1 and CDR2: MNHEY, SMNVEV (reference sequence). The CDR3 loop spans 16 amino acids. Deletions cut 3 bases from V and 1 base from J, with 14 bases between.